This T cell receptor (beta chain) came from a study of cytomegalovirus exposure and HLA in healthy donors. Use of 60 Vbeta and 13 Jbeta primers characterized the PCR. Data came from immunoSEQ multiplex PCR; TCRdb stores just in-frame clones and leaves some out. This table has roughly 200,000 clones, about 80% appearing once. Trimming took off 8 bases at V and 0 bases at J, with 20 bases between the two ends. The CDR3 spans 17 residues. Germline CDR1 is MDHEN and CDR2 is SYDVKM. The sequencing sample was made of PBMCs. The chain employs TRBV28 and TRBJ2-4, with a possible D match to TRBD2 (6 bases). The source is a boy between 5 and 17 years old in good health and CMV-seronegative. CDR3 residues: CASVGGLTVLAKNIQYF. The CDR3 nucleotides are TGTGCCAGCGTGGGAGGCCTTACGGTCCTAGCCAAAAACATTCAGTACTTC.